These 23 T cell receptor beta chains share one sample of origin, sequenced in a study of shared clonotypes between healthy human individuals. Some clones are missing from TCRdb's copy, which holds only in-frame ones; the method was immunoSEQ multiplex PCR. Here the sample spans hundreds of thousands of clones, 90% to 97% being singletons. Source material: naive CD4+ T cells sorted from blood. The sample's subset: CD45RA+ positively selected. All receptors derive from a young woman in good health.

The rearrangement uses TRBV28 and TRBJ1-2; D unresolved. The CDR3 contains 13 residues. V was pared by 2 bases and J by 1 base, with 5 bases between. Germline loops: CDR1 MDHEN, CDR2 SYDVKM. This CDR3 reads CASSLQRNYGYTF. The CDR3 DNA follows: TGTGCCAGCAGTTTACAACGTAACTATGGCTACACCTTC.

A single count supports this clone. This sequence joins TRBV6-1 and TRBJ2-4; 10 positions match TRBD2. The CDR3 consists of 17 residues. The germline CDR1 and CDR2 sequences are MNHNS and SASEGT. Germline trimming cut 3 bases from V and 4 bases from J; bases unmatched to any gene: 9. The CDR3 spells CASSDVRAGGSKNIQYF. The CDR3 coding sequence is TGTGCCAGCAGTGACGTCCGAGCGGGAGGGTCGAAAAACATTCAGTACTTC.

The chain joins TRBV9 to TRBJ2-2; 7 positions agree with TRBD2. The germline CDR1 and CDR2 sequences are SGDLS and YYNGEE. The CDR3 is made up of 15 amino acids. The trim removed 3 bases at V and 2 bases at J, leaving 4 bases unmatched. DNA for the CDR3: TGTGCCAGCAGCGAATCGACTAGCAACACCGGGGAGCTGTTTTTT. Translating it yields CASSESTSNTGELFF. Filled out from reference TRBV9 and TRBJ2-2, the complete variable domain reads DSGVTQTPKHLITATGQRVTLRCSPRSGDLSVYWYQQSLDQGLQFLIQYYNGEERAKGNILERFSAQQFPDLHSELNLSSLELGDSALYFCASSESTSNTGELFFGEGSRLTVL.

The V call is TRBV29-1, the J call TRBJ1-1; TRBD1 might be the D (5 bases). V gave up 8 bases and J gave up 5 bases, with 15 bases separating them. There are 12 residues in the CDR3. Germline CDR1 and CDR2: SQVTM and ANQGSEA. DNA of the CDR3: TGCAGCCACCGACAGTTCAGGACTGAAGCTTTCTTT. Translating it yields CSHRQFRTEAFF.

This chain links TRBV11-2 with TRBJ2-5; D is uncertain. The V and J ends lost 4 bases and 4 bases respectively, with 4 bases between them. From germline, CDR1 is SGHAT and CDR2 FQNNGV. The CDR3 is 11 residues long. CDR3 sequence: CASSSTETQYF. In nucleotides, the CDR3 is TGTGCCAGCAGCTCTACAGAGACCCAGTACTTC.

The rearrangement uses TRBV4-1 and TRBJ2-1, with 14 bases aligning to TRBD2. This CDR3 is built from 19 residues. The V gene end was trimmed by 2 bases and the J gene end by 8 bases; junction bases not matched to a gene: 14. CDR1 and CDR2 (germline): MGHRA, YSYEKL. As DNA, the CDR3 is TGCGCCAGCAGCCAACCTTACCCGGGACTAGCGGGAGTTTTGGATGAGCAGTTCTTC. Translating it yields CASSQPYPGLAGVLDEQFF.

This clone was seen only once. This chain links TRBV2 with TRBJ2-1, with TRBD2 identical over 12 bases. This CDR3 comprises 15 residues. The V segment lost 6 bases and the J segment 3 bases; nucleotides outside the gene matches: 3. Per germline, CDR1 SNHLY and CDR2 FYNNEI. The CDR3 loop is CASRRTSGIYNEQFF. Here the CDR3 DNA reads TGTGCCAGCAGAAGGACTAGCGGGATCTACAATGAGCAGTTCTTC. The whole variable domain, filled in from reference TRBV2 and TRBJ2-1, reads EPEVTQTPSHQVTQMGQEVILRCVPISNHLYFYWYRQILGQKVEFLVSFYNNEISEKSEIFDDQFSVERPDGSNFTLKIRSTKLEDSAMYFCASRRTSGIYNEQFFGPGTRLTVL.

CDR3 bases: TGTGCCAGCAGCTTAGAAGGTCGAACCGGGGAGCTGTTTTTT. It codes for CASSLEGRTGELFF. The chain is built from TRBV7-2 and TRBJ2-2; D unresolved. V was trimmed by 1 base and J by 5 bases, leaving 8 bases between them. Germline CDR1 reads SGHTA; CDR2 reads FQGNSA. The CDR3 runs 14 residues.

The rearrangement joins TRBV7-2 to TRBJ2-1; 8 bases fit TRBD2. The CDR3 is made up of 15 amino acids. V trimming: 6 bases; J trimming: 3 bases; junction bases outside the gene matches: 7. The V gene's germline CDR1 is SGHTA and CDR2 FQGNSA. The CDR3 region is CASRFTSGLYNEQFF. CDR3 sequence (DNA): TGTGCCAGCAGATTTACTAGCGGACTCTACAATGAGCAGTTCTTC.

This chain connects TRBV9 to TRBJ2-5, with D perhaps TRBD2 (5 bases). V lost 4 bases and J lost 2, with 12 bases in between. CDR1 and CDR2 from the germline V gene are SGDLS and YYNGEE. The CDR3 is made up of 14 amino acids. CDR3 DNA: TGTGCCAGCAGCTCCGGACTGAATCAAGAGACCCAGTACTTC. Protein product: CASSSGLNQETQYF.

In the case of this clone: Other DNA variants within this sample encode the same CDR3. The V and J genes are TRBV19 and TRBJ1-5; no clear D gene. V was cut by 3 bases and J by 4 bases, with 7 bases left in between. Germline V gives CDR1 LNHDA, CDR2 SQIVND (reference sequence). The CDR3 consists of 13 residues. The CDR3 is CASSIAGNQPQHF. Here the CDR3 DNA reads TGTGCCAGTAGTATCGCGGGAAATCAGCCCCAGCATTTT.

For this clone: This specimen includes other DNA sequences encoding the same CDR3. The genes are TRBV30 and TRBJ2-7; D gene uncertain. Germline assignment: CDR1 GTSNPN and CDR2 SVGIG (reference sequence). V was trimmed by 0 bases and J by 4 bases, leaving 4 bases between them. This CDR3 is built from 11 residues. DNA of the CDR3: TGTGCCTGGAGTGTGGGGTACGAGCAGTACTTC. Translating it yields CAWSVGYEQYF.

As concerns this clone: The same CDR3 is also encoded by other DNA sequences in this sample. The J gene is TRBJ1-5, the V gene TRBV28; no definite D call. This CDR3 contains 12 residues. Per the germline V gene, CDR1 is MDHEN and CDR2 is SYDVKM. Trimming left V 2 bases short and J 7 bases short, with 6 bases between. This CDR3 is CASSLLGQPQHF. The CDR3 DNA reads TGTGCCAGCAGTTTACTCGGCCAGCCCCAGCATTTT.

In DNA form, the CDR3 reads TGTGCCAGCAGTGTTTTGGGGCCGTCGGGACAGGGTTGGAATGAGCAGTTCTTC. Its protein product is CASSVLGPSGQGWNEQFF. The chain couples TRBV2 to TRBJ2-1, with 9 bases lining up with TRBD1. The V gene end was trimmed by 4 bases and the J gene end by 7 bases; junction bases not matched to a gene: 17. The CDR3 sequence is 18 residues long. CDR1 is SNHLY and CDR2 is FYNNEI in the germline V gene. Filled out from reference TRBV2 and TRBJ2-1, the complete variable domain reads EPEVTQTPSHQVTQMGQEVILRCVPISNHLYFYWYRQILGQKVEFLVSFYNNEISEKSEIFDDQFSVERPDGSNFTLKIRSTKLEDSAMYFCASSVLGPSGQGWNEQFFGPGTRLTVL.

CDR3 nucleotide sequence: TGTGCCAGCAGCCGACTAGCGCAAAACACCGGGGAGCTGTTTTTT. It yields the protein CASSRLAQNTGELFF. This chain joins TRBV7-9 and TRBJ2-2, with 8 bases fitting TRBD2. The V gene's germline CDR1 is SEHNR and CDR2 FQNEAQ (reference sequence). V lost 5 bases to trimming and J lost 2 bases; unmatched junction nucleotides: 4. This CDR3 region has 15 residues. Combining the CDR3 with reference TRBV7-9 and TRBJ2-2 gives the whole variable domain DTGVSQNPRHKITKRGQNVTFRCDPISEHNRLYWYRQTLGQGPEFLTYFQNEAQLEKSRLLSDRFSAERPKGSFSTLEIQRTEQGDSAMYLCASSRLAQNTGELFFGEGSRLTVL.

J is TRBJ2-6 and V is TRBV9; no firm D call. V lost 0 bases, J lost 0 bases, and 7 bases lay in between. Per germline, CDR1 SGDLS and CDR2 YYNGEE. The CDR3 spans 16 residues. The CDR3 protein is CASSVEGYSGANVLTF. The CDR3 region has the DNA TGTGCCAGCAGCGTAGAAGGGTACTCTGGGGCCAACGTCCTGACTTTC.

The V and J genes are TRBV2 and TRBJ2-1, with D possibly TRBD1 on 5 matching bases. V was clipped by 5 bases and J by 9 bases, with 8 bases between them. Per the germline V gene, CDR1 is SNHLY and CDR2 is FYNNEI. The CDR3 length is 11 residues. The CDR3 bases are TGTGCCAGCAGTCGACAGATTGAGCAGTTCTTC. It is translated as CASSRQIEQFF. Based on the CDR3 plus reference TRBV2 and TRBJ2-1, the full variable domain is EPEVTQTPSHQVTQMGQEVILRCVPISNHLYFYWYRQILGQKVEFLVSFYNNEISEKSEIFDDQFSVERPDGSNFTLKIRSTKLEDSAMYFCASSRQIEQFFGPGTRLTVL.

The J gene is TRBJ2-1, the V gene TRBV6-5; D gene unclear. V lost 8 bases and J lost 8, with 4 bases in between. Germline-derived CDR1 and CDR2 are MNHEY and SVGAGI. This CDR3 has 9 residues. The CDR3: CASGYEQFF. DNA of the CDR3: TGTGCCAGCGGGTATGAGCAGTTCTTC.

This clone was observed once. The gene calls are TRBV11-2 and TRBJ2-1; TRBD2 aligns across 10 bases. The CDR3 runs to 13 residues. With V trimmed by 5 bases and J by 15 bases, 10 bases remained unmatched. Germline V gene sequence: CDR1 SGHAT, CDR2 FQNNGV. CDR3 DNA sequence: TGTGCCAGCAGCCAAGAAATAGCGGGAGGCGGGTTCTTC. Translated, it gives CASSQEIAGGGFF.

The gene calls are TRBV4-1 and TRBJ2-3, with TRBD2 matching over 10 bases. J gave up 1 base and V 0 bases, and 4 bases lay outside the gene matches. This CDR3 has 17 residues. Germline V gene lookup returns CDR1 MGHRA and CDR2 YSYEKL. The CDR3 sequence is CASSQEPGLAGTDTQYF. CDR3 bases: TGCGCCAGCAGCCAAGAGCCCGGACTAGCGGGCACAGATACGCAGTATTTT.

This chain links TRBV5-4 with TRBJ1-1, with 8 nucleotides matching TRBD1. The J segment lost 8 bases and the V segment lost 3 bases, leaving 18 bases of the junction unmatched. This CDR3 region has 17 residues. Per the germline V gene, CDR1 is SGHNT and CDR2 is YYREEE (reference sequence). The CDR3 DNA is TGTGCCAGCAGCTCGAACCTCCTTCGGACAGGGAGTAAGGAAGCTTTCTTT. It codes for CASSSNLLRTGSKEAFF.

The chain joins TRBV5-4 to TRBJ2-1; TRBD2 aligns across 12 bases. This CDR3 has 16 residues. The J segment lost 7 bases and the V segment lost 4 bases, leaving 9 bases of the junction unmatched. Germline V gene lookup returns CDR1 SGHNT and CDR2 YYREEE (reference sequence). The CDR3 DNA follows: TGTGCCAGCAGCCCCGGCGGACTAGCGGGAACTAATGAGCAGTTCTTC. This encodes CASSPGGLAGTNEQFF.

The CDR3: CASRDRNTEAFF. Here the CDR3 DNA reads TGTGCCAGCAGGGACAGGAACACTGAAGCTTTCTTT. The rearrangement joins TRBV6-1 to TRBJ1-1; D perhaps matches TRBD1 (6 bases). From germline, CDR1 is MNHNS and CDR2 SASEGT. The V end lost 6 bases, the J end lost 1 base, and 6 bases lay between the germline ends. The CDR3 has 12 residues.